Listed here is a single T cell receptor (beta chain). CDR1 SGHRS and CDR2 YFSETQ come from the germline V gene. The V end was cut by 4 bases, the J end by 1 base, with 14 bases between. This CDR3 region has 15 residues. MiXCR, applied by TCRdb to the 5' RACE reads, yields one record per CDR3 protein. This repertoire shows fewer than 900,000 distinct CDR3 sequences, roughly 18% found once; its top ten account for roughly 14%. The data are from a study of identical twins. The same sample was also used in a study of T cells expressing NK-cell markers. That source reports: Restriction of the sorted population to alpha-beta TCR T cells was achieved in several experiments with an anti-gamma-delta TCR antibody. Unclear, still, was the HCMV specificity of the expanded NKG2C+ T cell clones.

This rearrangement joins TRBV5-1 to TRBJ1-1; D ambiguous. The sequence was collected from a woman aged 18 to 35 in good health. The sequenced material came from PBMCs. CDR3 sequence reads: CASSPDGVGNTEAFF. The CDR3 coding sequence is TGCGCCAGCAGCCCGGACGGGGTAGGGAACACTGAAGCTTTCTTT.